This T cell receptor (beta chain) was recovered during a study of blood T cell repertoires in COVID-19. How the authors handled the data: Estimates of nucleated cell counts were drawn from the amplification of reference gene primers. The assay was immunoSEQ multiplex PCR, and TCRdb's table has in-frame clones only and misses some. V, J and clone size derive from that table, while D and trimming were established from the DNA sequence. Of some 390,000 clones listed, 75% to 90% were seen once; the top ten hold around 1.1%. Cohorts were assigned according to the clinical history that participants reported. Donors in Cohort 3 who had recovered were those with two negative PCRs, healthcare professional clearance, or resolution of their symptoms. The CDR3 loop spans 16 amino acids. Germline CDR1 is LNHDA and CDR2 is SQIVND (reference sequence). V was trimmed by 1 base and J by 2 bases, leaving 13 bases between them.

The specimen was PBMCs or T cells enriched from blood (not recorded which). The clonotype comes from a man aged 25 to 40 who had recovered from COVID-19. The chain joins TRBV19 to TRBJ2-3; a possible D gene is TRBD1 (6 bases). This CDR3 reads CASSIGIGGPTDTQYF. The CDR3 DNA reads TGTGCCAGTAGTATAGGAATTGGGGGCCCCACAGATACGCAGTATTTT.